The 10 T cell receptor beta chains below come from one sample, sequenced in a study of cytomegalovirus exposure and HLA in healthy donors. PCR involved 60 Vbeta and 13 Jbeta primers. Method: immunoSEQ multiplex PCR; TCRdb's copy keeps in-frame clones and lacks some. Among fewer than 90,000 clones listed, 76% were seen once. Source material: PBMCs. Receptors originate from a male donor in good health and CMV-seronegative.

This chain links TRBV6-5 with TRBJ1-1, with a possible D match to TRBD1 (5 bases). The CDR3 totals 14 residues. V lost 4 bases, J lost 2 bases, and 11 bases lay in between. CDR1 and CDR2 (germline): MNHEY, SVGAGI. CDR3 residues: CASSFAGFNTEAFF. The CDR3 nucleotides read TGTGCCAGCAGTTTTGCAGGGTTTAACACTGAAGCTTTCTTT.

The chain links TRBV6-5 to TRBJ2-7, with TRBD1 matching over 10 bases. The CDR3 runs to 16 residues. V lost 2 bases, J lost 6 bases, and 10 bases stayed unmatched. Germline V gene lookup returns CDR1 MNHEY and CDR2 SVGAGI. The CDR3 region is CASSYVFGTGAFEQYF. Written as DNA, the CDR3 is TGTGCCAGCAGTTACGTGTTTGGGACAGGGGCGTTCGAGCAGTACTTC.

J is TRBJ2-3 and V is TRBV2, with TRBD2 as a possible D gene (7 bases). This CDR3 is 15 amino acids long. Per germline, CDR1 SNHLY and CDR2 FYNNEI. Trimming stripped 1 base from V and 3 bases from J, with 11 bases between. The CDR3 protein is CASSEGGGPTDTQYF. The DNA for the CDR3 is TGTGCCAGCAGTGAAGGCGGGGGCCCTACAGATACGCAGTATTTT.

The V and J genes are TRBV9 and TRBJ1-1, with no clear D. There are 11 residues in the CDR3. The germline V gene encodes CDR1 SGDLS and CDR2 YYNGEE. V was clipped by 4 bases and J by 5 bases, with 6 bases between them. The CDR3 DNA sequence: TGTGCCAGCAGCCCCCTGACTGAAGCTTTCTTT. This sequence encodes CASSPLTEAFF.

The chain uses TRBV12-5 and TRBJ2-7; TRBD1 agrees at 10 bases. V lost 4 bases to trimming and J lost 3 bases; unmatched junction nucleotides: 6. This CDR3 region has 15 residues. Germline CDR1 reads LGHNT; CDR2 reads FRNRAP. The CDR3 sequence is CASGWARDRGYEQYF. For the CDR3, the DNA is TGTGCTAGTGGTTGGGCGCGGGACAGGGGCTACGAGCAGTACTTC.

V usage is TRBV29-1 and J usage is TRBJ1-2, with a weak D call TRBD1 (5 bases). The V gene lost 8 bases and the J gene lost 10 bases, with 23 bases spanning the gap. The CDR3 spans 13 residues. Germline values: CDR1 SQVTM, CDR2 ANQGSEA. Here the CDR3 reads CSTTGGEGLFYTF. CDR3 coding DNA: TGCAGCACCACGGGGGGGGAAGGTTTATTCTACACCTTC.

This clone was seen a handful of times. The genes are TRBV25-1 and TRBJ1-1, with 7 bases aligning to TRBD1. V dropped 6 bases and J dropped 5; count of bases not matched to a gene: 3. The CDR3 is 12 residues long. In germline, CDR1 is MGHDK, CDR2 SYGVNS. DNA for the CDR3: TGTGCCAGCAGACAGGGGAGTACTGAAGCTTTCTTT. Encoded protein: CASRQGSTEAFF.

The chain recombines TRBV25-1 with TRBJ1-3, with D uncertain. Germline V gives CDR1 MGHDK, CDR2 SYGVNS. The CDR3 has 14 residues. The CDR3 DNA is TGTGACCTAAACGGGAGTTTTACCGGAAACACCATATATTTT. Translated, it gives CDLNGSFTGNTIYF.

The chain couples TRBV19 to TRBJ2-2, with D possibly TRBD1 on 6 matching bases. Germline V gene sequence: CDR1 LNHDA, CDR2 SQIVND (reference sequence). The CDR3 is made up of 14 amino acids. V lost 5 bases and J lost 5, with 12 bases in between. For the CDR3, the DNA is TGTGCCAGTAGTCTCGGACAGATTACCGGGGAGCTGTTTTTT. Amino acid sequence: CASSLGQITGELFF. Supplemented by reference TRBV19 and TRBJ2-2, the full variable domain reads DGGITQSPKYLFRKEGQNVTLSCEQNLNHDAMYWYRQDPGQGLRLIYYSQIVNDFQKGDIAEGYSVSREKKESFPLTVTSAQKNPTAFYLCASSLGQITGELFFGEGSRLTVL.

The chain is built from TRBV19 and TRBJ1-4, with D possibly TRBD1 on 6 matching bases. The CDR3 has 16 amino acids. Germline V gene lookup returns CDR1 LNHDA and CDR2 SQIVND (reference sequence). With 5 bases removed from V and 5 bases from J, the gap between germline ends came to 18 bases. CDR3 in amino acids: CASSLHHQGQNEKLFF. The CDR3 DNA sequence: TGTGCCAGTAGTCTCCACCATCAGGGGCAGAATGAAAAACTGTTTTTT. The full variable domain, completed using reference TRBV19 and TRBJ1-4, is DGGITQSPKYLFRKEGQNVTLSCEQNLNHDAMYWYRQDPGQGLRLIYYSQIVNDFQKGDIAEGYSVSREKKESFPLTVTSAQKNPTAFYLCASSLHHQGQNEKLFFGSGTQLSVL.